This T cell receptor beta chain originates from a study of T cell repertoires in cytomegalovirus infection. This CDR3 is 17 amino acids long. V was trimmed by 5 bases and J by 7 bases, leaving 27 bases between them. Looked up from germline, CDR1 is SEHNR and CDR2 is FQNEAQ (reference sequence). TCRdb processed the reads anew with MiXCR; each CDR3 protein has one entry. The sample shows fewer than 950,000 distinct CDR3 sequences, 32% of them seen only once. About this clonotype itself: The antigen remains unidentified.

This receptor was obtained from a human donor in good health (CMV status not recorded). Some clones in this sample may be carry-over from other donors' samples. The chain employs TRBV7-9 and TRBJ2-7; weak D call: TRBD2 (5 bases). The sample consisted of cultured CD8+ T cells from PBMCs, taken from culture after CMV antigen stimulation. The CDR3 is CASSHPLREGGSGEQYF. In nucleotides, the CDR3 is TGTGCCAGCAGCCACCCTCTCCGAGAAGGCGGTTCGGGGGAGCAGTACTTC.